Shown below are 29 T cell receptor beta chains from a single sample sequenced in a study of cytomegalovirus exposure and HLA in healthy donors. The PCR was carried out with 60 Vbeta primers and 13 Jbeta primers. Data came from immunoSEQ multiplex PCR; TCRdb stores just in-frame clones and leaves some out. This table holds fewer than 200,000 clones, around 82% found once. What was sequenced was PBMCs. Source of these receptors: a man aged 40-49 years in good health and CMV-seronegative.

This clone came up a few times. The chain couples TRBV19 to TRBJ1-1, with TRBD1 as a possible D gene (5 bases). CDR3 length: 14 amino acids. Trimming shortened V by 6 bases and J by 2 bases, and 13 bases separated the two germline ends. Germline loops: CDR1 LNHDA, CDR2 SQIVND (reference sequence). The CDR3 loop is CASSPPGRNTEAFF. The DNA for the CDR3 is TGTGCCAGTAGCCCGCCAGGGCGAAACACTGAAGCTTTCTTT.

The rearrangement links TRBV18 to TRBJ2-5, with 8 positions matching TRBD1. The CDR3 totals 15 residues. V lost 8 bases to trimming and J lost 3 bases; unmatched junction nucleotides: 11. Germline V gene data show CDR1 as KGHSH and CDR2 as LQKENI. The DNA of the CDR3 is TGTGCCAGCACCCCGATCAGGACAGGGAAAGAGACCCAGTACTTC. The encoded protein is CASTPIRTGKETQYF.

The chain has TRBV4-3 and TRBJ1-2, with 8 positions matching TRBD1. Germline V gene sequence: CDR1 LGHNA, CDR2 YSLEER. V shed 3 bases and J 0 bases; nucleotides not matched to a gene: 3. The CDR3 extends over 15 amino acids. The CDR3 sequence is CASSHTTGANYGYTF. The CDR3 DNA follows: TGCGCCAGCAGCCATACGACAGGGGCTAACTATGGCTACACCTTC.

CDR3 loop: CASSPVRSYEQYF. The CDR3 DNA reads as TGCGCCAGCAGCCCAGTCCGCTCCTACGAGCAGTACTTC. This rearrangement joins TRBV4-1 to TRBJ2-7, with D unclear. The CDR3 has 13 amino acids. Trimming removed 4 bases at V and 0 bases at J, with 7 bases between. In germline, CDR1 is MGHRA, CDR2 YSYEKL.

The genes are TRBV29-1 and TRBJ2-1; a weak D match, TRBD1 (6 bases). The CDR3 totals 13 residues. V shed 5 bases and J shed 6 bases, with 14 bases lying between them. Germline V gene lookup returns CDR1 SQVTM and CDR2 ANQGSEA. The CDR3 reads CSVLQDSPNEQFF. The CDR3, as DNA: TGCAGCGTTTTGCAGGACAGCCCCAATGAGCAGTTCTTC.

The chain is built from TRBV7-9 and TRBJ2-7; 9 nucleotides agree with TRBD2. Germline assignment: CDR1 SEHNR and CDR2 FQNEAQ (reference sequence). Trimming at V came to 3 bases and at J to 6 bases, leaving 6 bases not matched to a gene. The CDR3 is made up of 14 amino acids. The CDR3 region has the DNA TGTGCCAGCAGCTTTGAGACTAGCGGCTTCGAGCAGTACTTC. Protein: CASSFETSGFEQYF.

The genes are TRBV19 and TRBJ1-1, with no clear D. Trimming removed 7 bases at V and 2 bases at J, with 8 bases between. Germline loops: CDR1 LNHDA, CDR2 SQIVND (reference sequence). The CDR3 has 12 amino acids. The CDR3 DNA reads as TGTGCCAGTATGGGAGGAAACACTGAAGCTTTCTTT. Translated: CASMGGNTEAFF.

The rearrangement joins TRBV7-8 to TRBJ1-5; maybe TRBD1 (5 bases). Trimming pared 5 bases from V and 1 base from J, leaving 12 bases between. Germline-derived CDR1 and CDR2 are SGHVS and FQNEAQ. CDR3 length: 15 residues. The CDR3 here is CASSLGRGSNQPQHF. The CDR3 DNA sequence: TGTGCCAGCAGCCTGGGGAGGGGAAGCAATCAGCCCCAGCATTTT.

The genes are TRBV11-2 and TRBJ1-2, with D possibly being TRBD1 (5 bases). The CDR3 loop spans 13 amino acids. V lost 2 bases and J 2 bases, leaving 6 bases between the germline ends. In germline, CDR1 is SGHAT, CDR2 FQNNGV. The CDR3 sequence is CASSLKGNYGYTF. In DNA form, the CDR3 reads TGTGCCAGCAGCTTAAAGGGGAACTATGGCTACACCTTC.

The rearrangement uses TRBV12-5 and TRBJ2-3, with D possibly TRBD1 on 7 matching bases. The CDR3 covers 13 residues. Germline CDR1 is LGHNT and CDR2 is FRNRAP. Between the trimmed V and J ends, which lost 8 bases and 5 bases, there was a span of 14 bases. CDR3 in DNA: TGTGCTAGTTGTGACAGGGAGGAAGATACGCAGTATTTT. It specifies CASCDREEDTQYF. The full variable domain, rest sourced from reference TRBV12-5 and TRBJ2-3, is DARVTQTPRHKVTEMGQEVTMRCQPILGHNTVFWYRQTMMQGLELLAYFRNRAPLDDSGMPKDRFSAEMPDATLATLKIQPSEPRDSAVYFCASCDREEDTQYFGPGTRLTVL.

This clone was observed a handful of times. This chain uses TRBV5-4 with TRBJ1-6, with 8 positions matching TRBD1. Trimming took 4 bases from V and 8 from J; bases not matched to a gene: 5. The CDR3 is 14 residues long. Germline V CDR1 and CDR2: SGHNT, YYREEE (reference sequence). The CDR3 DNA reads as TGTGCCAGCAGCGTAGACAGGGGCTATTCACCCCTCCACTTT. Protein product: CASSVDRGYSPLHF.

The CDR3 here is CASSLAGVNNEQFF. The CDR3 DNA sequence: TGTGCCAGCAGTTTAGCGGGAGTAAACAATGAGCAGTTCTTC. The rearrangement joins TRBV27 to TRBJ2-1; 7 bases agree with TRBD2. Germline V gene sequence: CDR1 MNHEY, CDR2 SMNVEV (reference sequence). The CDR3 totals 14 residues. With V trimmed by 2 bases and J by 5 bases, 3 bases remained unmatched.

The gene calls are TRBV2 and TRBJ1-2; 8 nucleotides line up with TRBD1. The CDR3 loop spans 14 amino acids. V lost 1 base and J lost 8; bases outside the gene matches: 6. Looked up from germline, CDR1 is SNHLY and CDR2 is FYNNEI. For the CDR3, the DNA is TGTGCCAGCAGTGAAGTCCACAGGGGGAAGGGCTACACCTTC. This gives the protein CASSEVHRGKGYTF.

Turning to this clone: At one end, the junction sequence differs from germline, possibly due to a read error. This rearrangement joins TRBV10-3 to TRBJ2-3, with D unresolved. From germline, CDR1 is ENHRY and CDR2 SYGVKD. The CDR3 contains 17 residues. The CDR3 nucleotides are TGTGTCATCAGTGATCGGCGGCCGCAGCCTAGCACAGATACGCAGTATTTT. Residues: CVISDRRPQPSTDTQYF.

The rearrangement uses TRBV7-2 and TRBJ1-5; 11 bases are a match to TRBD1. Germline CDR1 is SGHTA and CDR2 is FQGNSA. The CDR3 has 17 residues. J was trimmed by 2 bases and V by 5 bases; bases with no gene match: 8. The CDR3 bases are TGTGCCAGCAGCCCCGGGACAGGGGGAAGGGGCAATCAGCCCCAGCATTTT. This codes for CASSPGTGGRGNQPQHF.

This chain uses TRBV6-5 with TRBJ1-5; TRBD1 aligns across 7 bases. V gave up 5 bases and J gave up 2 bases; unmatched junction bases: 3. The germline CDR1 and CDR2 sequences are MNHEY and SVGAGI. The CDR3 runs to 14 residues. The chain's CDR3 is CASSRQGGNQPQHF. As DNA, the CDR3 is TGTGCCAGCAGTCGACAGGGCGGCAATCAGCCCCAGCATTTT.

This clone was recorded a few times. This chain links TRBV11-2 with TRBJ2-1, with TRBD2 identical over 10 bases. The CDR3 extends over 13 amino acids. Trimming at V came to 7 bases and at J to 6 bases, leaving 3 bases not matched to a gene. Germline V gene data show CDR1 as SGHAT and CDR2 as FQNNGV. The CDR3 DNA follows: TGTGCCAGCAAACTAGCGGGGTCCAATGAGCAGTTCTTC. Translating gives CASKLAGSNEQFF.

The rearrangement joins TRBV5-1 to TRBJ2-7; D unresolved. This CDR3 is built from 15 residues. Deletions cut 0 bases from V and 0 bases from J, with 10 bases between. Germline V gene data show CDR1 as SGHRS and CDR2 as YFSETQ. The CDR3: CASSLAGGSSYEQYF. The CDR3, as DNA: TGCGCCAGCAGCTTGGCCGGCGGAAGCTCCTACGAGCAGTACTTC.

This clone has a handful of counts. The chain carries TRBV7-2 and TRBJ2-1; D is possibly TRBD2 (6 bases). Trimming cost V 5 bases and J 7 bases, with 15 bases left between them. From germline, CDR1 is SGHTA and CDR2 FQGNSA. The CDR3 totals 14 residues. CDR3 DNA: TGTGCCAGCAGCGATAACCAGCGGGTGAATGAGCAGTTCTTC. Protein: CASSDNQRVNEQFF.

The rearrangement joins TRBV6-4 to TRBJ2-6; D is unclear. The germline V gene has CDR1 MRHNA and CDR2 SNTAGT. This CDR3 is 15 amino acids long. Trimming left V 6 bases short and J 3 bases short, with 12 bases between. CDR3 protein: CASSREARGANVLTF. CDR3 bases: TGTGCCAGCAGCCGTGAGGCTCGTGGGGCCAACGTCCTGACTTTC.

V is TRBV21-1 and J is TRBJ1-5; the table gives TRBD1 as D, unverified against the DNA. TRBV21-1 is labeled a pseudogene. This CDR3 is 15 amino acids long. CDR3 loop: CASSKGRTGRQPQHF. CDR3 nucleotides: TGTGCCAGCAGCAAAGGACGGACAGGGAGGCAGCCCCAGCATTTT.

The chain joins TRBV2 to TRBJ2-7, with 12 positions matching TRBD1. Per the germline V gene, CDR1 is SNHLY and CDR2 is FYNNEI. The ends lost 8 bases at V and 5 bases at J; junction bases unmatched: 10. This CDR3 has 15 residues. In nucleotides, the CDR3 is TGTGCCAGCCGGCAGTGGGACAGGGGGCTCGACGAGCAGTACTTC. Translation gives CASRQWDRGLDEQYF.

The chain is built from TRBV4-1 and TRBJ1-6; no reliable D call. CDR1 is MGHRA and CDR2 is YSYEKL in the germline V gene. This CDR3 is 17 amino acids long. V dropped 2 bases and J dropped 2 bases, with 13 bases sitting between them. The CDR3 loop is CASSQIPVRTYNSPLHF. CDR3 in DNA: TGCGCCAGCAGCCAAATCCCGGTGAGGACCTATAATTCACCCCTCCACTTT.

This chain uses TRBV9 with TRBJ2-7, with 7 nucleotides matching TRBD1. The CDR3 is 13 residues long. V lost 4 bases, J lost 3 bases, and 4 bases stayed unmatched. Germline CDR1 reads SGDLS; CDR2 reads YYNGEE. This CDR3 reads CASSPGTVYEQYF. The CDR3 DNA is TGTGCCAGCAGCCCCGGGACAGTCTACGAGCAGTACTTC.

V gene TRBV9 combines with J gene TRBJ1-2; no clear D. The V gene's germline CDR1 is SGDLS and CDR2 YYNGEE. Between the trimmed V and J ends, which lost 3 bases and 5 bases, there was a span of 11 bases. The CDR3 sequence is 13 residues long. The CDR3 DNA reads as TGTGCCAGCAGCGCTTCCTATGAGTATGGCTACACCTTC. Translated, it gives CASSASYEYGYTF. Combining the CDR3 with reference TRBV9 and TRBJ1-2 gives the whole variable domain DSGVTQTPKHLITATGQRVTLRCSPRSGDLSVYWYQQSLDQGLQFLIQYYNGEERAKGNILERFSAQQFPDLHSELNLSSLELGDSALYFCASSASYEYGYTFGSGTRLTVV.

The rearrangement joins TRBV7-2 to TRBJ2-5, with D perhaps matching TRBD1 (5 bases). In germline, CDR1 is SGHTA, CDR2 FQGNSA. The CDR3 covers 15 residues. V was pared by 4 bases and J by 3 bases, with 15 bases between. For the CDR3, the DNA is TGTGCCAGCAGCTCCCCATTAGGGGTTAAAGAGACCCAGTACTTC. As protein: CASSSPLGVKETQYF.

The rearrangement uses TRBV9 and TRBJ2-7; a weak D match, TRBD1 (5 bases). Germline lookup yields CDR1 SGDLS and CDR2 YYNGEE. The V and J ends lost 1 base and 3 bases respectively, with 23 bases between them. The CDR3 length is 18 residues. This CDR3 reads CASSVSANRGQGVYEQYF. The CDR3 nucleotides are TGTGCCAGCAGCGTATCGGCCAATCGTGGGCAGGGCGTCTACGAGCAGTACTTC.

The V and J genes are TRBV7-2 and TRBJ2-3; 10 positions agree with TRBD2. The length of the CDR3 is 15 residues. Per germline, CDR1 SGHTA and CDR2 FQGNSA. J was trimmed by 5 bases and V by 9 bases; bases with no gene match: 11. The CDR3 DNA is TGTGCCAGTTCTCTAGCGGGGGTTCCAGGAGATACGCAGTATTTT. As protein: CASSLAGVPGDTQYF. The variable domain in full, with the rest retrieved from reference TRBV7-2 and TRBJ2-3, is GAGVSQSPSNKVTEKGKDVELRCDPISGHTALYWYRQSLGQGLEFLIYFQGNSAPDKSGLPSDRFSAERTGGSVSTLTIQRTQQEDSAVYLCASSLAGVPGDTQYFGPGTRLTVL.

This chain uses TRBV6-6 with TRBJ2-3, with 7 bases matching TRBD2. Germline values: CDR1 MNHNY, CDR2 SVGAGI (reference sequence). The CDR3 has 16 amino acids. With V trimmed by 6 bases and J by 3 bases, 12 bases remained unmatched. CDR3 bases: TGTGCCAGCAGCCCGACGGGGGGAGGGGCGACAGATACGCAGTATTTT. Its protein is CASSPTGGGATDTQYF.